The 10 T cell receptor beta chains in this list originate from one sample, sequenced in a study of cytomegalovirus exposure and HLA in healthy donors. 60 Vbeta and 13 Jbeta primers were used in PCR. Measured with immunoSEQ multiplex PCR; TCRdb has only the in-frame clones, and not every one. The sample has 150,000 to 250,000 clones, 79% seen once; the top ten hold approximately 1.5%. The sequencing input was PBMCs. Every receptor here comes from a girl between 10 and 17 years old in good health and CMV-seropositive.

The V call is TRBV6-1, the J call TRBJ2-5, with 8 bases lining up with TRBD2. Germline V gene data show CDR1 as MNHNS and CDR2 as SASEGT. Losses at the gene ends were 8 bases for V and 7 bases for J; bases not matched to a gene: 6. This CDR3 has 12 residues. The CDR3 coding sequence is TGTGCCAGCCGGGGGGGGCGGGGGACCCAGTACTTC. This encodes CASRGGRGTQYF.

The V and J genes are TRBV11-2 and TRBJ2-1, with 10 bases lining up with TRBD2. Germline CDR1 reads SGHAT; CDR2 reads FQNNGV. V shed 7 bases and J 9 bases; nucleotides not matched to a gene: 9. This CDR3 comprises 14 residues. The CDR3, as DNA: TGTGCCAGCACCCCAGCGGGGGGGCTAGTTGAGCAGTTCTTC. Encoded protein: CASTPAGGLVEQFF.

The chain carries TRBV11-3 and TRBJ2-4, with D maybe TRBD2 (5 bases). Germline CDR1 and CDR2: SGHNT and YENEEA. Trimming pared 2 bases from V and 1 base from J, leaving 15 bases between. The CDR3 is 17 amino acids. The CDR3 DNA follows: TGTGCCAGCAGCTTACTAGAGCACCGGGATGCCAAAAACATTCAGTACTTC. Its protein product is CASSLLEHRDAKNIQYF. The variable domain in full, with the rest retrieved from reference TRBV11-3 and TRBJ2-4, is EAGVVQSPRYKIIEKKQPVAFWCNPISGHNTLYWYLQNLGQGPELLIRYENEEAVDDSQLPKDRFSAERLKGVDSTLKIQPAELGDSAVYLCASSLLEHRDAKNIQYFGAGTRLSVL.

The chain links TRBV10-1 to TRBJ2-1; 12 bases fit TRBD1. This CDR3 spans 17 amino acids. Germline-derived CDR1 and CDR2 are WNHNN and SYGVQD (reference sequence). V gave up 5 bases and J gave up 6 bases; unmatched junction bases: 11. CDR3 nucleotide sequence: TGCGCCAGCAGTTCCACAGGGGGGACAGGGGGCTCCAATGAGCAGTTCTTC. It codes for CASSSTGGTGGSNEQFF.

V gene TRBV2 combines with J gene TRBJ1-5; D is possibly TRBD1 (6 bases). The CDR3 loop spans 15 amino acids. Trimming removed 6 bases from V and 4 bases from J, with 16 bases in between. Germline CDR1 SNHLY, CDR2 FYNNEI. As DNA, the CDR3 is TGTGCCAGCAGCTACTGGACAGATGAAAATCAGCCCCAGCATTTT. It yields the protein CASSYWTDENQPQHF.

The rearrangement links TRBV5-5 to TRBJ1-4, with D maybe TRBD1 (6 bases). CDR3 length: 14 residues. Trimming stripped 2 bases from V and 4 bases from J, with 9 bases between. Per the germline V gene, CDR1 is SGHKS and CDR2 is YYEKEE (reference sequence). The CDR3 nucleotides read TGTGCCAGCAGCTTCTCAGGGGTTAATGAAAAACTGTTTTTT. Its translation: CASSFSGVNEKLFF. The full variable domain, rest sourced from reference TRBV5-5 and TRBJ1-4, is DAGVTQSPTHLIKTRGQQVTLRCSPISGHKSVSWYQQVLGQGPQFIFQYYEKEERGRGNFPDRFSARQFPNYSSELNVNALLLGDSALYLCASSFSGVNEKLFFGSGTQLSVL.

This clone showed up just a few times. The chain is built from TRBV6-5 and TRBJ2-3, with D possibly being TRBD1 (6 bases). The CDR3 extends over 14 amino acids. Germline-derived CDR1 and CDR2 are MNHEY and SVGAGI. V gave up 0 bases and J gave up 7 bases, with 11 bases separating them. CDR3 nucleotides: TGTGCCAGCAGTTACTCGACAGGTCGGAATACGCAGTATTTT. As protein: CASSYSTGRNTQYF.

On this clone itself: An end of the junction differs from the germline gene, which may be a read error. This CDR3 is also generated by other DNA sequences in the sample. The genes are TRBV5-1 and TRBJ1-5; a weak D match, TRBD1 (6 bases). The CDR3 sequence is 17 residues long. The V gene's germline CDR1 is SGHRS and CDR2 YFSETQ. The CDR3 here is CASRPHPSGDSNQPQHF. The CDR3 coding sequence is TGCGCCAGCCGCCCTCACCCGTCAGGGGATAGCAATCAGCCCCAGCACTTT.

CDR3 protein: CASSKEGQGLYEQYF. The CDR3 DNA is TGTGCCAGCAGCAAAGAGGGACAGGGCCTCTACGAGCAGTACTTC. This chain links TRBV21-1 with TRBJ2-7; TRBD1 is taken as the D call from the table, unchecked against the DNA. TRBV21-1 represents a pseudogene. The CDR3 runs to 15 residues.

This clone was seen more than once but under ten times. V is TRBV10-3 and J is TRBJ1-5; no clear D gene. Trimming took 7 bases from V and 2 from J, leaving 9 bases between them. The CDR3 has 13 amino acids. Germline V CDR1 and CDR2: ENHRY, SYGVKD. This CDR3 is CAIKEAGNQPQHF. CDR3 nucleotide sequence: TGTGCCATCAAGGAGGCAGGCAATCAGCCCCAGCATTTT.